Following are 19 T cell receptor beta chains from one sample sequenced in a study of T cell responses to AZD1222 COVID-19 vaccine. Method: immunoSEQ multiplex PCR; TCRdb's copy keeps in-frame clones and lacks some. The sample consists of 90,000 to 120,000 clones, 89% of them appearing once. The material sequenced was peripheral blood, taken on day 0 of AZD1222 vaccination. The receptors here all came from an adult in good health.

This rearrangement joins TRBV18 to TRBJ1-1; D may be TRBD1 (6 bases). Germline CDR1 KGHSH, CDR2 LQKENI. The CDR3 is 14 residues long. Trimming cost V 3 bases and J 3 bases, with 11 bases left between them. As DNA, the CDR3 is TGTGCCAGCTCACCGGGCAGGGGAGACACTGAAGCTTTCTTT. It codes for CASSPGRGDTEAFF.

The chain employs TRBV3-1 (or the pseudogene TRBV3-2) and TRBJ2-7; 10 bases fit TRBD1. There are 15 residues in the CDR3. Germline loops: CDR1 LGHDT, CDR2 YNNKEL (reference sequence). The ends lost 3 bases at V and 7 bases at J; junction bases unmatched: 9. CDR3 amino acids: CASSQAGTGAMEQYF. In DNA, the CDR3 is TGTGCCAGCAGCCAGGCCGGGACAGGGGCAATGGAGCAGTACTTC.

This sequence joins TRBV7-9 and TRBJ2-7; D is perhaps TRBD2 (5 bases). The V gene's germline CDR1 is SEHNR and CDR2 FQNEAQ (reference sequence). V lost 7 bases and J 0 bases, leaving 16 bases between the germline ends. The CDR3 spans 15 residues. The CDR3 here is CASTTTSGASYEQYF. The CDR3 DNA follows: TGTGCCAGCACCACGACGAGCGGCGCCTCCTACGAGCAGTACTTC.

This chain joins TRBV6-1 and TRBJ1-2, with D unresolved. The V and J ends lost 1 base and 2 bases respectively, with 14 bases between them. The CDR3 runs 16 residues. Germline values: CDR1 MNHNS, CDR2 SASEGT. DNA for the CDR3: TGTGCCAGCAGTGAAGTTCCCCCTTCGACAAACTATGGCTACACCTTC. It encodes CASSEVPPSTNYGYTF.

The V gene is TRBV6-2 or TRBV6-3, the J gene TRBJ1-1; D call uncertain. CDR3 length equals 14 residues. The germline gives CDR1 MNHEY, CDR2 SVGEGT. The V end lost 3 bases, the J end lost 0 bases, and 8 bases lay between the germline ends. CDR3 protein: CASSYDTMNTEAFF. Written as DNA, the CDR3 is TGTGCCAGCAGTTATGACACTATGAACACTGAAGCTTTCTTT.

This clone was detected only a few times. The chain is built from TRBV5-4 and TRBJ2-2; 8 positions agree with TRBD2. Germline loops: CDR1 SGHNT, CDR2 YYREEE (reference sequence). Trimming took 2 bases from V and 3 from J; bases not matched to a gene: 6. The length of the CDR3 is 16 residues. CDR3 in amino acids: CASSFKGLADTGELFF. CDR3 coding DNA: TGTGCCAGCAGCTTTAAAGGACTAGCAGACACCGGGGAGCTGTTTTTT.

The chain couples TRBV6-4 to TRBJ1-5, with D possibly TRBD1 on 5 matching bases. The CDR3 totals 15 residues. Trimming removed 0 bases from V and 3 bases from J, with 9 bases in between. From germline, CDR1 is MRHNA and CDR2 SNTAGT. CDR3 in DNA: TGTGCCAGCAGTGACTCCGTACAGGTCAATCAGCCCCAGCATTTT. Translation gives CASSDSVQVNQPQHF.

CDR3 protein: CASSPPTGFSYEQYF. In DNA form, the CDR3 reads TGTGCCAGCAGCCCACCTACAGGGTTTAGCTACGAGCAGTACTTC. V and J are TRBV25-1 and TRBJ2-7; D might be TRBD1 (6 bases). Germline CDR1 is MGHDK and CDR2 is SYGVNS. CDR3 size: 15 residues. The V end was cut by 6 bases, the J end by 3 bases, with 18 bases between.

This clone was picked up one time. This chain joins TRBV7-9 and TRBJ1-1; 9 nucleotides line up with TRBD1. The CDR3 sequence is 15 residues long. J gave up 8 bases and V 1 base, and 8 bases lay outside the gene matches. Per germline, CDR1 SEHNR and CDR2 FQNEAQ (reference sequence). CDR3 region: CASSLDGQGREEAFF. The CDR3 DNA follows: TGTGCCAGCAGCTTAGATGGACAGGGGCGAGAAGAAGCTTTCTTT.

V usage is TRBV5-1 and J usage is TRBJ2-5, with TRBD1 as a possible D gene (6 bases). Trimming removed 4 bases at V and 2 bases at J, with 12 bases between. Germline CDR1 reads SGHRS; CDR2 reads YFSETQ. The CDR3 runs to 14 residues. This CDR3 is CASSVGASQETQYF. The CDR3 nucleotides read TGCGCCAGCAGCGTGGGGGCGAGTCAAGAGACCCAGTACTTC.

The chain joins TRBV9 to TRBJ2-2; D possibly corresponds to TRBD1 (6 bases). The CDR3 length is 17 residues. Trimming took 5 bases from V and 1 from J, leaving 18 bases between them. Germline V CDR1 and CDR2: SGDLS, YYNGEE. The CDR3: CASSVAGQTLNTGELFF. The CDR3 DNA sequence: TGTGCCAGCAGTGTTGCAGGACAGACCTTGAACACCGGGGAGCTGTTTTTT.

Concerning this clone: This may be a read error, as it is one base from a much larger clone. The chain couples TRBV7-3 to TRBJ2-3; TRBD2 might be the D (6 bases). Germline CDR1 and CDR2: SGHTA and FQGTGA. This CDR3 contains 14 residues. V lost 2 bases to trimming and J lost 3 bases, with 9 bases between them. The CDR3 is CASSLAGRTDTQYF. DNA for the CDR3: TGTGCCAGCAGCTTAGCGGGGAGGACAGATACGCAGTATTTT.

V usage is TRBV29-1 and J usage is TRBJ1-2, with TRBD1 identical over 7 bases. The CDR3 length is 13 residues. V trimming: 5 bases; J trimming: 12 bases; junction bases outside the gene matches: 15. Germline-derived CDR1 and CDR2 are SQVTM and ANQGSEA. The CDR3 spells CSVQGQSTAQNTF. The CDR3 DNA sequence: TGCAGCGTTCAGGGACAGAGTACGGCGCAAAACACCTTC.

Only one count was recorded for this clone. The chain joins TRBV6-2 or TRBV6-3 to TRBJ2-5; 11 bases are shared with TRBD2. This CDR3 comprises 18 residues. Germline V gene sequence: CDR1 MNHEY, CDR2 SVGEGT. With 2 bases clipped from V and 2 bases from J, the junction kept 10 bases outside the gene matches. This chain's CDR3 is CASSYGGTSGGKQETQYF. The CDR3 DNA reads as TGTGCCAGCAGTTACGGGGGGACTAGCGGAGGGAAGCAAGAGACCCAGTACTTC.

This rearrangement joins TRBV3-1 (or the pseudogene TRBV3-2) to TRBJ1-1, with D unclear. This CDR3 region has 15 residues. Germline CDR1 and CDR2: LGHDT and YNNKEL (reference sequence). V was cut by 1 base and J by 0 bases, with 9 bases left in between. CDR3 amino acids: CASSQVAKVNTEAFF. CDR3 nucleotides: TGTGCCAGCAGCCAAGTTGCGAAGGTGAACACTGAAGCTTTCTTT.

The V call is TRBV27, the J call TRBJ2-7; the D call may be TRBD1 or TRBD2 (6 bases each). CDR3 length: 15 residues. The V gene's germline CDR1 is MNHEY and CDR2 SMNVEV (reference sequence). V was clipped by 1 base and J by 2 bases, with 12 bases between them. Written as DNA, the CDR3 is TGTGCCAGCAGTTTATTTCGGGGGACAACCTACGAGCAGTACTTC. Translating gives CASSLFRGTTYEQYF.

CDR3: CASSFGGTNEKLFF. In DNA form, the CDR3 reads TGTGCCAGCAGTTTCGGGGGTACTAATGAAAAACTGTTTTTT. This rearrangement joins TRBV28 to TRBJ1-4; D perhaps matches TRBD1 (5 bases). CDR1 and CDR2 from the germline V gene are MDHEN and SYDVKM. The V gene lost 3 bases and the J gene lost 2 bases, with 7 bases spanning the gap. The CDR3 length is 14 residues.

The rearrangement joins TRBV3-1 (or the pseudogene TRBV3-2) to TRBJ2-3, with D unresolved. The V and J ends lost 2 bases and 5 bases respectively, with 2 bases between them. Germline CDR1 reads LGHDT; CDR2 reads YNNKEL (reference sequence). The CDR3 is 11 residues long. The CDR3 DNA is TGTGCCAGCAGCCAATTAGATACGCAGTATTTT. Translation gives CASSQLDTQYF.

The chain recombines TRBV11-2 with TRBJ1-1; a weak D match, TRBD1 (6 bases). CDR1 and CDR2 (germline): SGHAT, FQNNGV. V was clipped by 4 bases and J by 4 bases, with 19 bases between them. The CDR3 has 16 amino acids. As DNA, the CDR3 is TGTGCCAGCAGCTCTCCAGGGGCCGGGGGGCCCACTGAAGCTTTCTTT. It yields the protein CASSSPGAGGPTEAFF.